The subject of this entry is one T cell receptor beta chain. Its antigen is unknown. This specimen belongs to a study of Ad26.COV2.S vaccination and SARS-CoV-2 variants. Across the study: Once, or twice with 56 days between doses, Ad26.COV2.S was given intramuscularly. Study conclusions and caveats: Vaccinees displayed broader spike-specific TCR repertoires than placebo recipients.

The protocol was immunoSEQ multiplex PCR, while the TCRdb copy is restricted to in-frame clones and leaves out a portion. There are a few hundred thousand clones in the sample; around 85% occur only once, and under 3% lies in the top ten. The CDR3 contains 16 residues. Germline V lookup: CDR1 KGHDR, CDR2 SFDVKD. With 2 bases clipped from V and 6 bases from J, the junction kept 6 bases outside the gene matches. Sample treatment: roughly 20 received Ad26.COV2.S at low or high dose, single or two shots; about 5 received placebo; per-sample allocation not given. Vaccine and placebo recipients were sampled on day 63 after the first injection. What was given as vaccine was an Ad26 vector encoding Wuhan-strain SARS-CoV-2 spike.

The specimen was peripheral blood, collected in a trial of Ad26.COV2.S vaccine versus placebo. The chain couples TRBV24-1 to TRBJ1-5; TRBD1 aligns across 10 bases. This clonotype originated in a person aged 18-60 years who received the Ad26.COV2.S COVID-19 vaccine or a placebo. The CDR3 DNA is TGTGCCACCAGTGATTCCGGGACAGGGGCAACTCAGCCCCAGCATTTT. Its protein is CATSDSGTGATQPQHF.